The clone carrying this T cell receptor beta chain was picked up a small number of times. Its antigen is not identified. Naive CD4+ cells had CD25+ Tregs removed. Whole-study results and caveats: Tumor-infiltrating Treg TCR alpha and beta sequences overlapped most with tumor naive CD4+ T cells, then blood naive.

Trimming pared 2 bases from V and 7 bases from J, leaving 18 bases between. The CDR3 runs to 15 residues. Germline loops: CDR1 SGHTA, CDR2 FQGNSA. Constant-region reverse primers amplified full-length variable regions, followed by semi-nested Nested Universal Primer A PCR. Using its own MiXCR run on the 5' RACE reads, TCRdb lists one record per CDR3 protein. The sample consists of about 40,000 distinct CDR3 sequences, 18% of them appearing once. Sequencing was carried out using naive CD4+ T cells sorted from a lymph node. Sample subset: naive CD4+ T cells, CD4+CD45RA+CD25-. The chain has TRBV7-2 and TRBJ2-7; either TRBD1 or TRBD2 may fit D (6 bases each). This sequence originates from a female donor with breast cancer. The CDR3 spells CASSLRRGKAGEQYF. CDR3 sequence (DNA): TGTGCCAGCAGCTTAAGGAGGGGGAAGGCTGGGGAGCAGTACTTC.